This TCR beta chain stems from a study of preoperative IRX-2 immunotherapy in early breast cancer. As to treatment: preoperative locoregional IRX-2 cytokine immunotherapy. Patients received preoperative, locoregional IRX-2 cytokine immunotherapy in a phase Ib study. Germline V CDR1 and CDR2: LNHNV, YYDKDF (reference sequence). V lost 3 bases and J lost 3; bases outside the gene matches: 6. The CDR3 covers 16 residues. Produced via immunoSEQ multiplex PCR; TCRdb's table is partial and in-frame only. The profile shows 20,000 to 30,000 clones, roughly 77% of them singletons. This clonotype was sampled from a human donor with breast cancer. Sequences were derived from lymph node tissue, sampled after IRX-2 immunotherapy. The rearrangement joins TRBV15 to TRBJ2-1, with 9 nucleotides matching TRBD1. The CDR3 DNA is TGTGCCACCAGCAGGACACCGGGACAGGGCTACAATGAGCAGTTCTTC. Translation: CATSRTPGQGYNEQFF.